The next 10 T cell receptor beta chains were all read from a single sample in a study of OX40 agonist ivuxolimab in advanced cancers. Library preparation was by the immunoSEQ multiplex PCR assay. Drawn from immuneACCESS, this table holds only the in-frame rearrangements with V and J called that TCRdb kept. Clones are partly lost; checked studies trace under half to an unresolved V gene and leave the rest unexplained. In all, the sample holds roughly 80,000 clones, and roughly 92% of those were seen once. The ten largest clonotypes hold 6.2% of the sample. The source material was CD4+ or CD8+ T cells sorted from blood, sampled in a trial of the OX40 agonist ivuxolimab. These receptors were taken from an adult with an advanced solid tumor such as melanoma, head and neck, liver or kidney cancer.

V gene TRBV7-2 combines with J gene TRBJ1-1; 7 nucleotides match TRBD1. The J segment lost 1 base and the V segment lost 4 bases, leaving 3 bases of the junction unmatched. The V gene's germline CDR1 is SGHTA and CDR2 FQGNSA. This CDR3 comprises 14 residues. The CDR3 here is CASSSGQRNTEAFF. For the CDR3, the DNA is TGTGCCAGCAGCTCGGGACAGAGGAACACTGAAGCTTTCTTT.

The chain has TRBV2 and TRBJ2-5; 8 bases align to TRBD1. The germline gives CDR1 SNHLY, CDR2 FYNNEI. The CDR3 totals 12 residues. V lost 8 bases, J lost 2 bases, and 1 base stayed unmatched. DNA for the CDR3: TGTGCCAGCTGGGACAGGCAAGAGACCCAGTACTTC. Its protein is CASWDRQETQYF.

This clone was picked up one time. The chain links TRBV27 to TRBJ2-7; D possibly corresponds to TRBD2 (6 bases). The CDR3 length is 14 residues. Trimming pared 6 bases from V and 2 bases from J, leaving 14 bases between. Germline assignment: CDR1 MNHEY and CDR2 SMNVEV (reference sequence). The CDR3 protein is CASRLTGLAYEQYF. The CDR3 DNA is TGTGCCAGCAGATTAACGGGACTGGCCTACGAGCAGTACTTC.

The J gene is TRBJ2-5, the V gene TRBV19, with a tentative D call TRBD1 (6 bases). Germline assignment: CDR1 LNHDA and CDR2 SQIVND (reference sequence). Trimming took off 3 bases at V and 3 bases at J, with 11 bases between the two ends. The CDR3 covers 14 residues. The CDR3 spells CASSIEHREETQYF. CDR3 bases: TGTGCCAGTAGTATCGAGCACAGGGAAGAGACCCAGTACTTC. Combining the CDR3 with reference TRBV19 and TRBJ2-5 gives the whole variable domain DGGITQSPKYLFRKEGQNVTLSCEQNLNHDAMYWYRQDPGQGLRLIYYSQIVNDFQKGDIAEGYSVSREKKESFPLTVTSAQKNPTAFYLCASSIEHREETQYFGPGTRLLVL.

The chain recombines TRBV2 with TRBJ1-6; D remains ambiguous. V lost 7 bases, J lost 11 bases, and 24 bases lay in between. This CDR3 region has 16 residues. Looked up from germline, CDR1 is SNHLY and CDR2 is FYNNEI. The CDR3 region has the DNA TGTGCCAGCACCTCCGGAGTGAGGGATCGTCGCGCACCCCTCCACTTT. It translates to CASTSGVRDRRAPLHF. The full variable domain, in which reference TRBV2 and TRBJ1-6 provide the parts outside the CDR3, is EPEVTQTPSHQVTQMGQEVILRCVPISNHLYFYWYRQILGQKVEFLVSFYNNEISEKSEIFDDQFSVERPDGSNFTLKIRSTKLEDSAMYFCASTSGVRDRRAPLHFGNGTRLTVT.

The chain is built from TRBV4-3 and TRBJ1-1, with a weak D call TRBD1 (5 bases). The CDR3 consists of 14 residues. CDR1 and CDR2 (germline): LGHNA, YSLEER. Trimming shortened V by 0 bases and J by 1 base, and 6 bases separated the two germline ends. Here the CDR3 DNA reads TGCGCCAGCAGCCAAGAACAGGCGAACACTGAAGCTTTCTTT. Encoded protein: CASSQEQANTEAFF.

This chain uses TRBV5-4 with TRBJ2-3, with 7 bases matching TRBD2. The CDR3 has 17 residues. V shed 1 base, J shed 1 base, and the junction held 9 bases outside the gene matches. Germline loops: CDR1 SGHNT, CDR2 YYREEE (reference sequence). The CDR3 DNA is TGTGCCAGCAGCTTGTTGGGTACTAGCGCCGGCACAGATACGCAGTATTTT. Its translation is CASSLLGTSAGTDTQYF.

J is TRBJ1-5 and V is TRBV5-6, with D possibly TRBD1 on 6 matching bases. The length of the CDR3 is 14 residues. Germline V CDR1 and CDR2: SGHDT, YYEEEE. V was pared by 4 bases and J by 7 bases, with 15 bases between. DNA of the CDR3: TGTGCCAGCAGCAAGACAGGAACGATACAGCCCCAGCATTTT. Its translation: CASSKTGTIQPQHF.

In DNA, the CDR3 is TGTGCCAGCAGCCCACCGAATGATCTGGGAAACACCATATATTTT. Its translation: CASSPPNDLGNTIYF. The chain employs TRBV11-2 and TRBJ1-3; D is unclear. CDR1 and CDR2 (germline): SGHAT, FQNNGV. With 5 bases removed from V and 4 bases from J, the gap between germline ends came to 15 bases. The CDR3 is made up of 15 amino acids.

V gene TRBV29-1 combines with J gene TRBJ2-7; TRBD2 agrees at 8 bases. The CDR3 covers 13 residues. The J segment lost 0 bases and the V segment lost 6 bases, leaving 4 bases of the junction unmatched. CDR1 SQVTM and CDR2 ANQGSEA come from the germline V gene. CDR3 region: CSVGSGSSYEQYF. CDR3 nucleotides: TGCAGCGTGGGGAGCGGGAGCTCCTACGAGCAGTACTTC.